This T cell receptor beta chain was recorded in a study of vaccination and CD4 T cells after COVID-19. As to treatment: approximately nine-day PBMC culture with coronavirus spike peptide pools or control peptides (ViraFEST assay). Peptide pool stimulation in ViraFEST expanded antigen-specific T cells, whose TCRs were then sequenced. This clonotype was observed once. The antigen is undetermined. Once obtained from cultured CD4+ T cells, the DNA was sequenced using the Oncomine TCR Beta short-read assay. Using its own MiXCR run on the PCR reads, TCRdb lists one record per CDR3 protein. The table shows 21,000 or so distinct CDR3 sequences, with roughly 45% occurring only once. V lost 4 bases, J lost 0 bases, and 12 bases lay in between. CDR1 is DFQATT and CDR2 is SNEGSKA in the germline V gene (reference sequence). The CDR3 consists of 15 residues.

This clonotype originated in a human donor who had recovered from COVID-19. The gene calls are TRBV20-1 and TRBJ1-4, with a tentative D call TRBD1 (6 bases). The sequenced sample consisted of CD4+ T cells from blood, cultured in vitro. The CDR3: CSAKGEMATNEKLFF. CDR3 bases: TGCAGTGCTAAGGGGGAAATGGCAACTAATGAAAAACTGTTTTTT.